One and the same sample provided the 12 T cell receptor beta chains below, sequenced in a study of blood T cells in healthy people across ages. Through a sample-barcoded 5' primer and a J-beta primer mix, a second PCR was run for about 6 to 11 cycles. From the 5' RACE reads, TCRdb called clonotypes with MiXCR, one entry per CDR3 protein. In the table there are 550,000 to 700,000 distinct CDR3 sequences, roughly 29% of which are singletons. Sequenced: blood. The receptors derive from a woman in her seventies in good health.

The rearrangement joins TRBV5-1 to TRBJ1-4, with D maybe TRBD1 (5 bases). Trimming shortened V by 3 bases and J by 7 bases, and 10 bases separated the two germline ends. Germline V gene sequence: CDR1 SGHRS, CDR2 YFSETQ. The CDR3 contains 13 residues. The CDR3: CASSSGVGEKLFF. As DNA, the CDR3 is TGCGCCAGCAGCTCGGGGGTGGGTGAAAAACTGTTTTTT. Combining the CDR3 with reference TRBV5-1 and TRBJ1-4 gives the whole variable domain KAGVTQTPRYLIKTRGQQVTLSCSPISGHRSVSWYQQTPGQGLQFLFEYFSETQRNKGNFPGRFSGRQFSNSRSEMNVSTLELGDSALYLCASSSGVGEKLFFGSGTQLSVL.

The rearrangement links TRBV10-3 to TRBJ2-2; TRBD1 is a possible D gene (5 bases). V lost 6 bases and J 0 bases, leaving 14 bases between the germline ends. Germline CDR1 is ENHRY and CDR2 is SYGVKD. The CDR3 has 16 amino acids. The CDR3 DNA reads as TGTGCCATCAGCGTCGGCGACAGCTCGAACACCGGGGAGCTGTTTTTT. Protein sequence: CAISVGDSSNTGELFF.

The CDR3 region is CSAPDRGERGGFADTQYF. DNA of the CDR3: TGCAGTGCTCCCGATAGAGGGGAGCGGGGGGGTTTCGCAGATACGCAGTATTTT. The chain joins TRBV20-1 to TRBJ2-3; 10 bases are a match to TRBD2. The CDR3 length is 18 residues. The V and J ends lost 5 bases and 4 bases, in that order; junction bases with no gene match: 18. Germline V CDR1 and CDR2: DFQATT, SNEGSKA (reference sequence).

This clonotype appeared a few times. This chain links TRBV7-2 with TRBJ2-7; 9 bases map to TRBD2. Germline values: CDR1 SGHTA, CDR2 FQGNSA. The CDR3 runs 15 residues. The V gene end was trimmed by 4 bases and the J gene end by 2 bases; junction bases not matched to a gene: 6. The CDR3 nucleotides are TGTGCCAGCAGCTCCGATAGCGGGGGTACCTACGAGCAGTACTTC. It translates to CASSSDSGGTYEQYF.

This clonotype was seen more than once but under ten times. The chain carries TRBV29-1 and TRBJ1-1; possible D gene TRBD1, 6 bases. Germline CDR1 and CDR2: SQVTM and ANQGSEA. Trimming cost V 6 bases and J 5 bases, with 16 bases left between them. CDR3 length: 13 residues. CDR3 sequence: CSVFSLGGTEAFF. DNA for the CDR3: TGCAGCGTCTTTTCCCTAGGGGGGACTGAAGCTTTCTTT.

Concerning this clonotype itself: A single base separates this from a much larger clone, so it may be a read error. The chain couples TRBV11-2 to TRBJ2-1; D is unresolved. The V gene's germline CDR1 is SGHAT and CDR2 FQNNGV. The CDR3 is 11 residues long. The germline V and J ends were trimmed by 5 bases and 10 bases, with 9 bases remaining between them. The CDR3 DNA sequence: TGTGCCAGCAGCGCTAAGGTAGAGCAGTTCTTC. Translated, it gives CASSAKVEQFF.

CDR3 protein: CASSLVSGGAKQFF. CDR3 sequence (DNA): TGTGCCAGCAGTTTAGTCTCAGGGGGCGCGAAGCAGTTCTTC. V usage is TRBV12-3 or TRBV12-4 and J usage is TRBJ2-1; 8 positions agree with TRBD1. V shed 1 base, J shed 11 bases, and the junction held 7 bases outside the gene matches. The CDR3 loop spans 14 amino acids.

V gene TRBV20-1 combines with J gene TRBJ2-5; D gene ambiguous. CDR1 is DFQATT, CDR2 SNEGSKA, per germline (reference sequence). The V end was cut by 6 bases, the J end by 1 base, with 18 bases between. This CDR3 has 15 residues. Here the CDR3 DNA reads TGCAGTGCAAGTACCCCTGGGTACGTCCAAGAGACCCAGTACTTC. It is translated as CSASTPGYVQETQYF.

Concerning this clonotype itself: An end of the junction differs from the germline gene, which may be a read error. CDR3 nucleotide sequence: TGTGCCACCGTACCGACCCCCGGGACAGAAAACAACGAGCAGTTCTTC. Translation: CATVPTPGTENNEQFF. The chain links TRBV2 to TRBJ2-5, with 7 bases that match TRBD1. The J call is in doubt because the DNA end fits TRBJ2-1 better. CDR1 and CDR2 (germline): SNHLY, FYNNEI. This CDR3 has 16 residues.

This clonotype was observed many times. At one end the junction does not follow the germline gene, possibly because of a read error. The rearrangement joins TRBV12-3 or TRBV12-4 to TRBJ1-2; maybe TRBD1 (5 bases). This CDR3 region has 12 residues. The CDR3 DNA sequence: TGCGCCAGCAGCTTGAGGGGTTATGGCTACACCTTC. Its translation: CASSLRGYGYTF.

The sample holds a few counts of this clonotype. Germline and junction disagree at one end, which may indicate a read error. The chain has TRBV20-1 and TRBJ2-5; D is ambiguous. Germline V CDR1 and CDR2: DFQATT, SNEGSKA (reference sequence). This CDR3 has 13 residues. Written as DNA, the CDR3 is TGCAGTGCTAGAGATTATGGGCAAGAGACCCAGCACTTC. Protein sequence: CSARDYGQETQHF.

This sequence joins TRBV7-9 and TRBJ2-5; TRBD1 matches at 7 bases. The DNA end is more similar to TRBJ2-7, so the J call may be wrong. Looked up from germline, CDR1 is SEHNR and CDR2 is FQNEAQ (reference sequence). The CDR3 sequence is 14 residues long. The DNA of the CDR3 is TGTGCCAGCAGCTGGGACAGAGGCTCCTACGAGCAGTACTTC. Protein: CASSWDRGSYEQYF.